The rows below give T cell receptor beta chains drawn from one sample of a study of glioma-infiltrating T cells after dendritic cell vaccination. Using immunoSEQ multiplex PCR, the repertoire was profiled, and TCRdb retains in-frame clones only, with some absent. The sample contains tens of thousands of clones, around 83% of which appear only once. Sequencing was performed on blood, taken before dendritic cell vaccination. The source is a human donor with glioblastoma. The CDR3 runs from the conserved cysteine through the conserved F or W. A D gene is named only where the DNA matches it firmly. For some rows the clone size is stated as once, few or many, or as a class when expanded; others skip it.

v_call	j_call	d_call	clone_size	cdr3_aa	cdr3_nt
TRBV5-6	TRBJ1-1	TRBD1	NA	CASSWDRANTEAFF	TGTGCCAGCAGCTGGGACAGGGCGAACACTGAAGCTTTCTTT
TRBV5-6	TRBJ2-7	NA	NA	CASSLQGLVSEQYF	TGTGCCAGCAGCTTGCAGGGGCTGGTCTCCGAGCAGTACTTC
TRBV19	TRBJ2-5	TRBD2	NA	CASSIGAGNQETQYF	TGTGCCAGTAGTATTGGAGCGGGAAACCAAGAGACCCAGTACTTC
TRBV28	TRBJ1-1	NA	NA	CASSLYSSRGKHGTEAFF	TGTGCCAGCAGTTTATACAGTAGTAGGGGGAAGCACGGCACTGAAGCTTTCTTT
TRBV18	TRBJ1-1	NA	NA	CASSPQVQGLATEAFF	TGTGCCAGCTCACCGCAGGTCCAGGGGTTGGCCACTGAAGCTTTCTTT
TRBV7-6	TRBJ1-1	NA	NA	CASSLSPISGVNTEAFF	TGTGCCAGCAGCTTATCCCCCATCTCGGGGGTCAACACTGAAGCTTTCTTT
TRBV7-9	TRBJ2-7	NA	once	CASLDKGSPYEQYF	TGTGCCAGCCTAGACAAGGGGTCCCCCTACGAGCAGTACTTC
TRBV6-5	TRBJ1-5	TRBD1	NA	CASSYAGQSQPQHF	TGTGCCAGCAGTTACGCGGGACAGTCTCAGCCCCAGCATTTT
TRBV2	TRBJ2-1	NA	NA	CASSDPGRASYNEQFF	TGTGCCAGCAGTGATCCCGGCAGGGCCTCCTACAATGAGCAGTTCTTC
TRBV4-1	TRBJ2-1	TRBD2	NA	CASSQVPSGGAREQFF	TGCGCCAGCAGCCAAGTTCCTAGCGGGGGGGCTCGGGAGCAGTTCTTC
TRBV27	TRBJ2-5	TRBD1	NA	CASSLLDRGPGTQYF	TGTGCCAGCAGTTTATTGGACAGGGGGCCTGGTACCCAGTACTTC
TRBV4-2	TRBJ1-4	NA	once	CASSQEMRGPNEKLFF	TGTGCCAGCAGCCAAGAAATGCGGGGGCCTAATGAAAAACTGTTTTTT
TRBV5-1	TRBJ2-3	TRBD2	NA	CASGPSGGAGDTQYF	TGCGCCAGCGGGCCTAGCGGGGGGGCCGGAGATACGCAGTATTTT
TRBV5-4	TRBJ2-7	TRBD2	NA	CASSLAGSYEQYF	TGTGCCAGCAGCTTAGCGGGGTCCTACGAGCAGTACTTC
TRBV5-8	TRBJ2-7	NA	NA	CASSLDITYEQYF	TGTGCCAGCAGCCTCGACATTACCTACGAGCAGTACTTC
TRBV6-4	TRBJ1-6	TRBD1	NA	CASSSDRGQNSPLHF	TGTGCCAGCAGTTCCGACAGGGGGCAAAATTCACCCCTCCACTTT
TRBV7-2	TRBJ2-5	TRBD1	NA	CASSLNRGHQETQYF	TGTGCCAGCAGCTTAAACAGGGGCCACCAAGAGACCCAGTACTTC
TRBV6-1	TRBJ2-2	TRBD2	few	CASSPSGNTGELFF	TGTGCCAGCAGTCCTAGCGGAAACACCGGGGAGCTGTTTTTT
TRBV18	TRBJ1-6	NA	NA	CASSDSQGKTGSPLHF	TGTGCCAGCTCAGACTCCCAGGGGAAAACGGGTTCACCCCTCCACTTT
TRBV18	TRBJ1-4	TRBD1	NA	CASSPPTGQGAIKEKLFF	TGTGCCAGCTCACCACCAACGGGACAGGGGGCTATAAAGGAAAAACTGTTTTTT
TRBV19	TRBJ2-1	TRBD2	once	CASQRTSGVQEQFF	TGTGCCAGTCAGCGAACTAGCGGGGTTCAGGAGCAGTTCTTC
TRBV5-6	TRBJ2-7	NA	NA	CASSLALEQYF	TGTGCCAGCAGCTTGGCCCTCGAGCAGTACTTC
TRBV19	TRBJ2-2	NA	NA	CASIRGNTGELFF	TGTGCCAGTATCCGGGGGAACACCGGGGAGCTGTTTTTT
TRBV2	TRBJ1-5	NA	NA	CASSEVAEEQPQHF	TGTGCCAGCAGTGAAGTCGCCGAGGAGCAGCCCCAGCATTTT
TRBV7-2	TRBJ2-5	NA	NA	CASSYEGFAPETQYF	TGTGCCAGCAGCTATGAGGGTTTCGCCCCAGAGACCCAGTACTTC
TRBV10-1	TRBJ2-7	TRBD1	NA	CASSSGQGNSYEQYF	TGCGCCAGCAGTTCCGGACAGGGTAACTCCTACGAGCAGTACTTC
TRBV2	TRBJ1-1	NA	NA	CASRGQRGITEAFF	TGTGCCAGCAGGGGGCAGAGGGGGATCACTGAAGCTTTCTTT
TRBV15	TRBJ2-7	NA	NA	CATSSELQPFYEQYF	TGTGCCACCAGCAGTGAGTTACAGCCCTTCTACGAGCAGTACTTC
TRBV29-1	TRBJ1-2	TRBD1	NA	CSVDAGTEYGYTF	TGCAGCGTTGACGCTGGGACAGAGTATGGCTACACCTTC
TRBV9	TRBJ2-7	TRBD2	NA	CASSPRGGTSYEQYF	TGTGCCAGCAGCCCCCGGGGGGGGACATCCTACGAGCAGTACTTC
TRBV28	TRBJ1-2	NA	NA	CASSQQGYGYTF	TGTGCCAGCAGTCAACAGGGTTATGGCTACACCTTC
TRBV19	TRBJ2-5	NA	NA	CASSIGRGSQETQYF	TGTGCCAGTAGTATTGGACGGGGGAGTCAAGAGACCCAGTACTTC
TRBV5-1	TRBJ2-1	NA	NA	CASSLLGDNEQFF	TGCGCCAGCAGCTTGCTAGGTGACAATGAGCAGTTCTTC
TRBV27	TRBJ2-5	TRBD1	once	CASSFDRAEETQYF	TGTGCCAGCAGTTTTGACAGGGCGGAAGAGACCCAGTACTTC
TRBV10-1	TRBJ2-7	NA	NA	CATRSTPDPLRDEQYF	TGCGCCACTAGGTCTACCCCGGATCCCCTACGCGACGAGCAGTACTTC
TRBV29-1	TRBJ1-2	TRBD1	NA	CSVGTGGGYTF	TGCAGCGTCGGGACAGGGGGGGGCTACACCTTC
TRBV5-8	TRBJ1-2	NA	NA	CASSLGGHNYGYTF	TGTGCCAGCAGCTTGGGCGGCCATAACTATGGCTACACCTTC
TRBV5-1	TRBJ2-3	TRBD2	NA	CASSIRSGGVRFTDTQYF	TGCGCCAGCAGCATCCGTAGCGGGGGGGTTCGATTCACAGATACGCAGTATTTT
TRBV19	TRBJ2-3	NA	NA	CASSIPHRTDTQYF	TGTGCCAGTAGTATACCCCACAGGACAGATACGCAGTATTTT
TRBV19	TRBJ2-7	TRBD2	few	CASSRPSGGPPQSYEQYF	TGTGCCAGTAGTAGGCCTAGCGGGGGGCCCCCCCAATCCTACGAGCAGTACTTC
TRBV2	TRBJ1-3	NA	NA	CASSERALLGGSGNTIYF	TGTGCCAGCAGTGAACGGGCCTTATTGGGGGGCTCTGGAAACACCATATATTTT
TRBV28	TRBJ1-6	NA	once	CASSSPGVLDSPLHF	TGTGCCAGCAGTTCCCCCGGGGTTCTGGATTCACCCCTCCACTTT
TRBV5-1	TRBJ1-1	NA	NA	CASSLQGNTEAFF	TGCGCCAGCAGCTTACAGGGGAACACTGAAGCTTTCTTT
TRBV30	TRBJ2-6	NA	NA	CAWGLIHSGANVLTF	TGTGCCTGGGGACTCATACACTCTGGGGCCAACGTCCTGACTTTC
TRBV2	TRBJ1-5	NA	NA	CASSVRDIGPQHF	TGTGCCAGCAGTGTCCGGGACATCGGGCCCCAGCATTTT
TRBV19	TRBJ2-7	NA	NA	CASKGLRHEQYF	TGTGCCAGTAAAGGACTTCGCCACGAGCAGTACTTC